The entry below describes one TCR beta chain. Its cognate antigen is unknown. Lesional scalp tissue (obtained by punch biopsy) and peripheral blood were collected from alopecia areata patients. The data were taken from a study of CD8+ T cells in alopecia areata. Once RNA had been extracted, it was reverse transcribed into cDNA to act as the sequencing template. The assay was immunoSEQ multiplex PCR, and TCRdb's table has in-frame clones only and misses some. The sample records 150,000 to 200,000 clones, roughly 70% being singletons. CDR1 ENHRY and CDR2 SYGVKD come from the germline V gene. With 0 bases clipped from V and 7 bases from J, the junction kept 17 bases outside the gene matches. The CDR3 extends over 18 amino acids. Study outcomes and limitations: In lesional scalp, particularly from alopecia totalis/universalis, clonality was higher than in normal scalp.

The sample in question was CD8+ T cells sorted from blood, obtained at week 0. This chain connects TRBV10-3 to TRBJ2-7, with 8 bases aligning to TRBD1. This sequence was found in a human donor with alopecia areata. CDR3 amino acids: CAISESVRGRPLAVEQYF. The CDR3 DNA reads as TGTGCCATCAGTGAGTCGGTCAGGGGGCGCCCCCTCGCCGTGGAGCAGTACTTC.